Below are 2 T cell receptor beta chains sequenced from a single sample in a study of shared clonotypes between healthy human individuals. Some clones are missing from TCRdb's copy, which holds only in-frame ones; the method was immunoSEQ multiplex PCR. The sample includes about 2.4 million clones, 93% of them seen just once. Material for sequencing was naive CD4+ T cells from PBMCs. Noted subset: CD45RA+ positively selected. The receptors here all came from a man aged 18 to 30 in good health. Some clones in this sample may be carry-over from other donors' samples.

The chain joins TRBV7-6 to TRBJ2-3; 10 nucleotides line up with TRBD1. CDR3 length: 15 amino acids. Germline trimming cut 0 bases from V and 3 bases from J; bases unmatched to any gene: 0. Germline V CDR1 and CDR2: SGHVS, FNYEAQ. As DNA, the CDR3 is TGTGCCAGCAGCTTAGCGGGACAGGGGACAGATACGCAGTATTTT. As protein: CASSLAGQGTDTQYF.

This clone was detected only once. The chain combines TRBV7-9 with TRBJ2-3; perhaps TRBD1 as D (6 bases). This CDR3 contains 17 residues. Per germline, CDR1 SEHNR and CDR2 FQNEAQ (reference sequence). Trimming shortened V by 2 bases and J by 2 bases, and 17 bases separated the two germline ends. CDR3 residues: CASSLLPGTSATDTQYF. CDR3 nucleotide sequence: TGTGCCAGCAGCTTACTCCCCGGGACATCCGCCACAGATACGCAGTATTTT.